Detailed here is one T cell receptor beta chain. This specimen comes from a study of blood T cell repertoires in COVID-19. Study overall: Acute and convalescent COVID-19 specimens originated in the United States, Italy and Spain. Sources were T cells, B-cell-depleted T cells, or PBMCs; the material itself was cDNA or gDNA.

The CDR3 contains 14 residues. V was pared by 3 bases and J by 3 bases, with 3 bases of the junction left unmatched. Germline-derived CDR1 and CDR2 are LGHNA and YSLEER. The authors' processing: Amplified reference gene primers provided the basis for estimating nucleated cell counts. Profiled with immunoSEQ multiplex PCR; TCRdb holds only in-frame clones, not every one. V and J calls and clone size follow that table, whereas D and trimming were derived from the DNA. Of about 330,000 clones in the sample, around 86% were seen once. The sequence came from a woman aged 45 to 65 with acute or convalescent COVID-19. Material for sequencing was peripheral blood. This chain uses TRBV4-3 with TRBJ1-2, with TRBD1 identical over 8 bases. The CDR3 DNA reads as TGCGCCAGCAGCCAGGGGACAGGAGACTATGGCTACACCTTC. Its protein is CASSQGTGDYGYTF.